The 10 T cell receptor beta chains below all came from one sample that was sequenced in a study of a mutant IDH1 vaccine in newly diagnosed glioma. Clones were sequenced by immunoSEQ multiplex PCR, and TCRdb holds only the in-frame ones, with some missing. Counted here are approximately 64,000 clones, roughly 83% occurring once; the ten biggest clones make up approximately 9.5%. The time point was: week 11, during vaccination. In every dose of vaccine, 300 ug of mutant IDH1 20-mer peptide was given alongside topical imiquimod. No antigens are known for them. Sequences were derived from PBMCs, sampled from a glioma patient whose treatment included an IDH1 peptide vaccine. These receptors came from a woman in her fifties or sixties with glioma.

This rearrangement joins TRBV19 to TRBJ2-2, with 10 bases matching TRBD2. The CDR3 is 17 residues long. The germline CDR1 and CDR2 sequences are LNHDA and SQIVND (reference sequence). J lost 5 bases, V lost 3 bases, and 9 bases had no gene match. This chain's CDR3 is CASSIGSGGAHTGELFF. DNA for the CDR3: TGTGCCAGTAGTATTGGAAGCGGGGGGGCACATACCGGGGAGCTGTTTTTT.

The chain combines TRBV29-1 with TRBJ2-3, with D maybe TRBD2 (7 bases). Per germline, CDR1 SQVTM and CDR2 ANQGSEA. Trimming pared 4 bases from V and 1 base from J, leaving 15 bases between. The CDR3 is 15 residues long. CDR3 protein: CSVGARGAGTDTQYF. The DNA of the CDR3 is TGCAGCGTTGGCGCCCGGGGGGCTGGCACAGATACGCAGTATTTT.

The rearrangement joins TRBV6-1 to TRBJ1-5; D gene uncertain. The CDR3 extends over 14 amino acids. Germline CDR1 MNHNS, CDR2 SASEGT. Between the trimmed V and J ends, which lost 4 bases and 0 bases, there was a span of 7 bases. The CDR3 sequence: CASSVSDSNQPQHF. CDR3 coding DNA: TGTGCCAGCAGTGTCAGCGATAGCAATCAGCCCCAGCATTTT.

CDR3 in DNA: TGTGCCAGCAGCTTGGGGGCGGGGGGATCAAAAGAGACCCAGTACTTC. This sequence encodes CASSLGAGGSKETQYF. The gene calls are TRBV5-5 and TRBJ2-5, with 8 bases matching TRBD2. CDR1 SGHKS and CDR2 YYEKEE come from the germline V gene (reference sequence). V was pared by 0 bases and J by 3 bases, with 7 bases of the junction left unmatched. The CDR3 has 16 residues.

The CDR3, as DNA: TGCGCCAGCAGCCAAGAGGCGGGGGGAGGTGAAAAACTGTTTTTT. Its protein is CASSQEAGGGEKLFF. The chain links TRBV4-1 to TRBJ1-4; D might be TRBD1 (5 bases). Per germline, CDR1 MGHRA and CDR2 YSYEKL. The CDR3 has 15 residues. V gave up 0 bases and J gave up 7 bases, with 12 bases separating them.

J is TRBJ2-7 and V is TRBV11-2; TRBD1 aligns across 7 bases. CDR3 length: 15 amino acids. Germline V gene data show CDR1 as SGHAT and CDR2 as FQNNGV. Trimming cost V 4 bases and J 4 bases; bases outside gene matches: 10. CDR3 DNA sequence: TGTGCCAGCAGCTCCATTTTGGGACAGCAGTACGAGCAGTACTTC. Protein sequence: CASSSILGQQYEQYF.

This clone appeared once. The chain uses TRBV5-3 and TRBJ2-2; TRBD1 aligns across 7 bases. TRBV5-3 falls under the ORF class, with uncertain function. There are 17 residues in the CDR3. Trimming cost V 2 bases and J 5 bases; bases outside gene matches: 12. Here the CDR3 reads CARSLQGGQKGTGELFF. CDR3 nucleotide sequence: TGTGCCAGAAGCTTACAAGGGGGACAGAAAGGGACCGGGGAGCTGTTTTTT.

The CDR3 DNA reads TGCGCCAGCAGCGGGACAGAGTCCTACAATGAGCAGTTCTTC. Its translation is CASSGTESYNEQFF. J is TRBJ2-1 and V is TRBV5-1, with 7 bases fitting TRBD1. Germline V gives CDR1 SGHRS, CDR2 YFSETQ. The CDR3 totals 14 residues. With V trimmed by 4 bases and J by 1 base, 2 bases remained unmatched.

V is TRBV18 and J is TRBJ1-1, with D unresolved. Looked up from germline, CDR1 is KGHSH and CDR2 is LQKENI. The CDR3 spans 12 residues. V was clipped by 0 bases and J by 11 bases, with 10 bases between them. This CDR3 reads CASSPPTGRAFF. The CDR3 DNA reads as TGTGCCAGCTCACCACCCACGGGAAGGGCTTTCTTT.

This clone has only a few counts. This chain connects TRBV9 to TRBJ1-2; D uncertain. The V and J ends lost 0 bases and 1 base respectively, with 10 bases between them. This CDR3 spans 15 amino acids. Germline CDR1 reads SGDLS; CDR2 reads YYNGEE. The CDR3 region is CASSVVPESNYGYTF. The CDR3 bases are TGTGCCAGCAGCGTAGTCCCAGAGAGTAACTATGGCTACACCTTC.